The 10 T cell receptor beta chains listed next were all sequenced from one sample in a study of read filtering for tumor transcriptome and immune sequencing. From roughly 0.4 ug of RNA, a library with molecular barcoded alpha/delta and beta/gamma adaptors was made. TCRdb itself ran the reads through MiXCR, one entry per CDR3 protein. Of more than 45,000 distinct CDR3 sequences in the sample, approximately 18% were seen once. The sample consisted of a population of CD138-negative cells sorted from bone marrow. These receptors all stem from a donor at least 40 years old with multiple myeloma.

This clonotype was recorded at least ten times. CDR3 bases: TGCGCCAGCAGCTTGGGGCCTTCAATCTACAATGAGCAGTTCTTC. It translates to CASSLGPSIYNEQFF. V gene TRBV5-1 combines with J gene TRBJ2-1; no clear D. Trimming stripped 0 bases from V and 3 bases from J, with 10 bases between. Germline-derived CDR1 and CDR2 are SGHRS and YFSETQ. This CDR3 has 15 residues.

Many counts were recorded for this clonotype. This chain uses TRBV7-2 with TRBJ2-1; 14 positions agree with TRBD2. This CDR3 comprises 17 residues. Germline V gene lookup returns CDR1 SGHTA and CDR2 FQGNSA. V lost 3 bases to trimming and J lost 4 bases; unmatched junction nucleotides: 5. CDR3 sequence (DNA): TGTGCCAGCAGCTTCACGGGACTAGCGGGAGTTTACAATGAGCAGTTCTTC. It translates to CASSFTGLAGVYNEQFF.

This clonotype was observed at least ten times. The chain is built from TRBV18 and TRBJ2-3; D not resolved. Trimming cost V 4 bases and J 4 bases, with 9 bases left between them. Germline CDR1 and CDR2: KGHSH and LQKENI. This CDR3 has 13 residues. CDR3 coding DNA: TGTGCCAGCTCACAGTCGCACGCAGATACGCAGTATTTT. Protein: CASSQSHADTQYF.

This clonotype came up many times. This rearrangement joins TRBV5-1 to TRBJ2-2; 8 bases fit TRBD1. The CDR3 extends over 16 amino acids. Germline-derived CDR1 and CDR2 are SGHRS and YFSETQ. J gave up 2 bases and V 0 bases, and 3 bases lay outside the gene matches. The CDR3 protein is CASSLGDRTNTGELFF. In DNA, the CDR3 is TGCGCCAGCAGCTTGGGGGACAGGACCAACACCGGGGAGCTGTTTTTT.

The sample holds many counts of this clonotype. V usage is TRBV29-1 and J usage is TRBJ1-1; D is perhaps TRBD1 (6 bases). With 1 base removed from V and 1 base from J, the gap between germline ends came to 16 bases. Germline V gene data show CDR1 as SQVTM and CDR2 as ANQGSEA. This CDR3 is 16 amino acids long. The CDR3: CSVEGSTGFRNTEAFF. In DNA form, the CDR3 reads TGCAGCGTTGAAGGGTCTACAGGGTTTAGGAACACTGAAGCTTTCTTT.

This clonotype has at least ten counts. This chain links TRBV7-4 with TRBJ1-5; no clear D. The CDR3 runs to 17 residues. The germline V and J ends were trimmed by 5 bases and 2 bases, with 19 bases remaining between them. Germline V CDR1 and CDR2: SGHVT, SQSDAQ. The CDR3: CASSTTWPTAGNQPQHF. CDR3 nucleotide sequence: TGTGCCAGCAGCACAACATGGCCTACGGCCGGCAATCAGCCCCAGCATTTT.

Remarks on this clonotype: The likely explanation is a read error, given a far larger clone one base away. The chain has TRBV4-1 and TRBJ2-1; the D call may be TRBD1 or TRBD2 (5 bases each). Germline V gene lookup returns CDR1 MGHRA and CDR2 YSYEKL. The CDR3 is 16 residues long. DNA for the CDR3: TGCGCCAGCAGCCATAGGGACCTCCCGCCCTACATTGAGCAGTTCTTC. Its protein is CASSHRDLPPYIEQFF.

This clonotype came up many times. The rearrangement uses TRBV23-1 and TRBJ2-5; TRBD2 aligns across 7 bases. TRBV23-1 is treated as an ORF (open reading frame) with a function not yet certain. V was pared by 4 bases and J by 5 bases, with 13 bases of the junction left unmatched. The CDR3 spans 16 residues. The CDR3 DNA is TGCGCCAGCAGTCCTCCGGGACTACCAAAGACGGAGACCCAGTACTTC. Protein sequence: CASSPPGLPKTETQYF.

The rearrangement uses TRBV6-1 and TRBJ2-2; D call uncertain. This CDR3 is 13 amino acids long. V was cut by 8 bases and J by 3 bases, with 10 bases left in between. Germline CDR1 and CDR2: MNHNS and SASEGT. CDR3 bases: TGTGCCAGCGTACGGCCGGACACCGGGGAGCTGTTTTTT. Amino acid sequence: CASVRPDTGELFF.

This clonotype was seen at least ten times. The chain combines TRBV18 with TRBJ1-5; TRBD1 agrees at 10 bases. CDR3 length: 17 residues. With V trimmed by 2 bases and J by 3 bases, 7 bases remained unmatched. Per the germline V gene, CDR1 is KGHSH and CDR2 is LQKENI. The CDR3 loop is CASSPATGTGVNQPQHF. The CDR3 DNA reads as TGTGCCAGCTCACCAGCAACCGGGACAGGGGTCAATCAGCCCCAGCATTTT. Combining the CDR3 with reference TRBV18 and TRBJ1-5 gives the whole variable domain NAGVMQNPRHLVRRRGQEARLRCSPMKGHSHVYWYRQLPEEGLKFMVYLQKENIIDESGMPKERFSAEFPKEGPSILRIQQVVRGDSAAYFCASSPATGTGVNQPQHFGDGTRLSIL.